These T cell receptor beta chains were read from a single sample in a study of blood T cell repertoires in COVID-19. The repertoire was sequenced with immunoSEQ multiplex PCR; TCRdb's copy has only in-frame clones and lacks some. The sample contains around 150,000 clones, more than 70% of which appear only once. Sequenced input: PBMCs or T cells enriched from blood (not recorded which). The receptors derive from a man aged 35-49 years who had recovered from COVID-19. Both conserved end residues are part of each CDR3. The D gene is left open where the match is weak. Not all rows give a size; the values are once, few, many and, for expanded clones, a class.

>.|TRBV7-7|TRBD2|TRBJ2-5
CASSLEAGGLGTQYF
TGTGCCAGCAGCTTAGAAGCGGGGGGTTTAGGGACCCAGTACTTC
>.|TRBV10-2|.|TRBJ1-1
CASRQLNTEAFF
TGCGCCAGTCGACAACTGAACACTGAAGCTTTCTTT
>few|TRBV9|.|TRBJ2-7
CASSVEAGSSYEQYF
TGTGCCAGCAGCGTAGAGGCAGGAAGTTCCTACGAGCAGTACTTC
>.|TRBV7-9|.|TRBJ1-2
CASSLVAGGYTF
TGTGCCAGCAGCTTAGTGGCAGGGGGCTACACCTTC
>once|TRBV25-1|.|TRBJ1-1
CASSEMTLTEAFF
TGTGCCAGCAGTGAAATGACTTTGACTGAAGCTTTCTTT
>.|TRBV30|.|TRBJ1-2
CAWSGGYGYTF
TGTGCCTGGAGCGGGGGGTATGGCTACACCTTC
>.|TRBV27|TRBD2|TRBJ2-1
CASSFLRTRLYNEQFF
TGTGCCAGCAGTTTTCTTAGGACTAGACTCTACAATGAGCAGTTCTTC
>.|TRBV5-4|.|TRBJ1-1
CASRRDSSVNTEAFF
TGTGCCAGCAGGCGCGATTCGTCGGTGAACACTGAAGCTTTCTTT
>.|TRBV2|TRBD1|TRBJ1-1
CASKTRQGTVSEAFF
TGTGCCAGCAAAACGAGACAGGGGACAGTTTCGGAAGCTTTCTTT
>few|TRBV2|.|TRBJ1-2
CASSEQGENYGYTF
TGTGCCAGCAGTGAACAGGGCGAGAACTATGGCTACACCTTC
>.|TRBV3-1/TRBV3-2|TRBD2|TRBJ2-1
CASSRGLAGSNEQFF
TGTGCCAGCAGCCGGGGACTAGCGGGGTCCAATGAGCAGTTCTTC
>few|TRBV12-5|TRBD1|TRBJ2-2
CASGGAGTGYTGELFF
TGTGCTAGTGGTGGAGCCGGGACAGGCTACACCGGGGAGCTGTTTTTT
>.|TRBV11-3|.|TRBJ2-7
CASSSDRDYEQYF
TGTGCCAGCAGCTCCGACAGAGACTACGAGCAGTACTTC
>.|TRBV11-2|.|TRBJ2-5
CASSRRDSPETQYF
TGTGCCAGCAGCCGAAGAGACAGTCCAGAGACCCAGTACTTC
>.|TRBV3-1/TRBV3-2|TRBD1|TRBJ1-6
CASSQGAGGKNSPLHF
TGTGCCAGCAGCCAAGGTGCAGGGGGCAAGAATTCACCCCTCCACTTT
>.|TRBV19|.|TRBJ2-3
CASSTTNRVGTDTQYF
TGTGCCAGTAGTACCACCAACAGGGTGGGTACAGATACGCAGTATTTT
>.|TRBV7-9|.|TRBJ1-1
CASSRGMNTEAFF
TGTGCCAGCAGCCGCGGCATGAACACTGAAGCTTTCTTT
>.|TRBV18|TRBD1|TRBJ2-5
CASSPPTGQGARETQYF
TGTGCCAGCTCACCACCAACGGGGCAGGGGGCGCGGGAGACCCAGTACTTC
>.|TRBV10-3|TRBD2|TRBJ2-3
CAIRRGGTRSDTQYF
TGTGCCATCAGACGCGGGGGGACCCGGTCGGATACGCAGTATTTT
>.|TRBV6-1|.|TRBJ2-2
CASSEGVQGLTGELFF
TGTGCCAGCAGTGAAGGTGTTCAGGGGCTCACCGGGGAGCTGTTTTTT
>.|TRBV27|.|TRBJ1-2
CASSSGSFVGYTF
TGTGCCAGCAGTTCAGGCAGCTTCGTGGGCTACACCTTC
>few|TRBV30|TRBD2|TRBJ2-2
CAWSAGLVSNTGELFF
TGTGCCTGGAGCGCAGGACTAGTATCGAACACCGGGGAGCTGTTTTTT
>.|TRBV6-6|TRBD2|TRBJ2-1
CASNLNNGLAGSEQFF
TGTGCCAGCAACCTCAATAACGGACTAGCGGGGTCTGAGCAGTTCTTC
>medium-sized|TRBV19|.|TRBJ1-1
CASSRPLEMNTEAFF
TGTGCCAGTAGCCGACCCCTGGAGATGAACACTGAAGCTTTCTTT
>.|TRBV3-1/TRBV3-2|TRBD2|TRBJ2-3
CASSQEASGGLTDTQYF
TGTGCCAGCAGCCAAGAGGCTAGCGGGGGCCTCACAGATACGCAGTATTTT
>.|TRBV5-1|.|TRBJ1-2
CASSLAGSDNYGYTF
TGCGCCAGCAGCCTGGCCGGGTCTGATAACTATGGCTACACCTTC
>.|TRBV10-2|.|TRBJ1-2
CASSAAGGGYGYTF
TGCGCCAGCAGTGCGGCGGGGGGCGGATATGGCTACACCTTC
>.|TRBV27|TRBD2|TRBJ2-1
CASSSRSGGDFNEQFF
TGTGCCAGCAGTTCCCGAAGCGGGGGGGACTTCAATGAGCAGTTCTTC
>.|TRBV5-1|TRBD2|TRBJ2-5
CASSHGGAEETQYF
TGCGCCAGCAGCCACGGGGGGGCGGAGGAGACCCAGTACTTC
>few|TRBV15|.|TRBJ1-1
CATSRDWSGSRTEAFF
TGTGCCACCAGCAGAGATTGGTCAGGATCAAGGACTGAAGCTTTCTTT
>.|TRBV30|TRBD1|TRBJ1-2
CAWSAGTGHGYTF
TGTGCCTGGAGTGCCGGGACAGGGCATGGCTACACCTTC
>few|TRBV10-3|TRBD2|TRBJ2-7
CAISEGGVKSYEQYF
TGTGCCATCAGTGAGGGGGGGGTGAAGTCCTACGAGCAGTACTTC
>.|TRBV9|TRBD2|TRBJ2-1
CASSTWTSGGAGEQFF
TGTGCCAGCAGCACATGGACTAGCGGGGGGGCCGGTGAGCAGTTCTTC
>.|TRBV5-5|TRBD1|TRBJ2-2
CASSSRTGDTGELFF
TGTGCCAGCAGCTCACGGACAGGTGACACCGGGGAGCTGTTTTTT
>.|TRBV30|.|TRBJ1-1
CAWNTLNTEAFF
TGTGCCTGGAACACATTGAACACTGAAGCTTTCTTT
>.|TRBV19|TRBD1|TRBJ1-1
CASSTDRGAEAFF
TGTGCCAGTAGTACCGACAGGGGGGCTGAAGCTTTCTTT
>.|TRBV10-1|.|TRBJ2-4
CASSGKDSSLAKNIQYF
TGCGCCAGCAGTGGTAAGGACAGCTCTTTAGCCAAAAACATTCAGTACTTC
>.|TRBV19|TRBD1|TRBJ2-1
CASSMRGQGAIRSYNEQFF
TGTGCCAGTAGTATGAGGGGGCAGGGGGCCATTCGATCCTACAATGAGCAGTTCTTC
>.|TRBV9|TRBD1|TRBJ2-1
CASTDRASNEQFF
TGTGCCAGCACCGACAGGGCCAGCAATGAGCAGTTCTTC
>.|TRBV14|.|TRBJ2-6
CASSHLTGLSGANVLTF
TGTGCCAGCAGCCATCTAACAGGCCTCTCTGGGGCCAACGTCCTGACTTTC
>few|TRBV2|.|TRBJ1-2
CASSPIPTRTAYGYTF
TGTGCCAGCAGTCCGATCCCGACACGAACGGCCTATGGCTACACCTTC
>.|TRBV15|.|TRBJ1-2
CATSREQGGNYGYTF
TGTGCCACCAGCAGAGAACAGGGCGGTAACTATGGCTACACCTTC
>.|TRBV7-2|TRBD1|TRBJ1-4
CASSRGQGAEKLFF
TGTGCCAGCAGCCGCGGACAGGGCGCGGAAAAACTGTTTTTT
>.|TRBV3-1/TRBV3-2|TRBD1|TRBJ1-4
CASSQAVGQPEKLFF
TGTGCCAGCAGCCAAGCGGTGGGACAGCCGGAAAAACTGTTTTTT
>.|TRBV3-1/TRBV3-2|TRBD2|TRBJ2-2
CASSHSARVAGGRDLAGELFF
TGTGCCAGCAGCCATTCGGCACGGGTCGCGGGGGGGCGGGATCTTGCCGGGGAGCTGTTTTTT
>.|TRBV5-4|TRBD1|TRBJ1-2
CASSSNRGLNYGYTF
TGTGCCAGCAGCTCCAACAGGGGTCTGAACTATGGCTACACCTTC
>once|TRBV19|TRBD1|TRBJ2-5
CASSRDRGRETQYF
TGTGCCAGTAGTAGGGACAGGGGGCGAGAGACCCAGTACTTC
>.|TRBV7-8|TRBD2|TRBJ2-3
CASSFHNGGSTDTQYF
TGTGCCAGCAGCTTTCATAACGGGGGGAGCACAGATACGCAGTATTTT
>.|TRBV2|.|TRBJ2-5
CASSPRIGETQYF
TGTGCCAGCAGTCCTCGGATCGGGGAGACCCAGTACTTC
>.|TRBV10-3|TRBD1|TRBJ2-3
CASSQGQGIDTQYF
TGTGCCTCCTCACAGGGACAGGGAATAGATACGCAGTATTTT
>few|TRBV11-2|.|TRBJ1-5
CASSLDGPAGPQHF
TGTGCCAGCAGCTTAGATGGTCCCGCAGGGCCCCAGCATTTT
>.|TRBV3-1/TRBV3-2|.|TRBJ2-3
CASSQAGADTQYF
TGTGCCAGCAGCCAAGCGGGGGCAGATACGCAGTATTTT
>.|TRBV19|TRBD1|TRBJ1-2
CASSPVGTAFYGYTF
TGTGCCAGTAGCCCTGTAGGGACAGCCTTCTATGGCTACACCTTC